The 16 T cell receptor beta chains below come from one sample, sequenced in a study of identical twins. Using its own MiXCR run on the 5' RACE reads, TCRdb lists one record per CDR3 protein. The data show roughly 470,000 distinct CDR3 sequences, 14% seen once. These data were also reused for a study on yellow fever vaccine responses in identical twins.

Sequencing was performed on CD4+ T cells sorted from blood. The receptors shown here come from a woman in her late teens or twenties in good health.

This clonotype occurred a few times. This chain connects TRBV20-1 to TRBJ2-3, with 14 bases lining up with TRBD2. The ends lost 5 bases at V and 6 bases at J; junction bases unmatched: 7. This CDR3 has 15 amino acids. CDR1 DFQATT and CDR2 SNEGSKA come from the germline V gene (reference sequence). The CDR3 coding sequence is TGCAGTGCTTCCGGGACTAGCGGGAGCATGGATACGCAGTATTTT. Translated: CSASGTSGSMDTQYF.

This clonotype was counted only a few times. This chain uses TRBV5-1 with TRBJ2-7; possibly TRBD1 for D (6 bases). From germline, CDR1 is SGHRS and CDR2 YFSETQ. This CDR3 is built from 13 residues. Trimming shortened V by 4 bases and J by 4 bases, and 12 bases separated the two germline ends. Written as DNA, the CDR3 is TGCGCCAGCAGCGAGGACAGCCTATACGAGCAGTACTTC. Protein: CASSEDSLYEQYF.

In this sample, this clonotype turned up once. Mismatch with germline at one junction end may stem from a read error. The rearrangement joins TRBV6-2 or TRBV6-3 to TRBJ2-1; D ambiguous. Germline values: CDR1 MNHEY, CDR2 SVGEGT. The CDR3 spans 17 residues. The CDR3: CASRPLGTAQFYNEQLF. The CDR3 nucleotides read TGTGCCAGCAGACCCCTCGGTACGGCCCAATTCTACAATGAGCAGCTCTTC.

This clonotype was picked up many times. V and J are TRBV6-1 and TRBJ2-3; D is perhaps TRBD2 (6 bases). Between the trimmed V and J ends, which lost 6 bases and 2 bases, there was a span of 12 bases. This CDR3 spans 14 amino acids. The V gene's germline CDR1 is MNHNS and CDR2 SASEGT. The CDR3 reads CASRLAFSTDTQYF. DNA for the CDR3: TGTGCCAGCAGACTAGCCTTCTCCACAGATACGCAGTATTTT.

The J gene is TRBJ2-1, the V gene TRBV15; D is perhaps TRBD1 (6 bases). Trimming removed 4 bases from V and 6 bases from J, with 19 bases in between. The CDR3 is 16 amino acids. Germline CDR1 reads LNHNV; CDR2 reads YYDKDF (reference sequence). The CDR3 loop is CATSMMDSLGRNEQFF. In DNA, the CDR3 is TGTGCCACCAGCATGATGGACAGCCTGGGTCGCAATGAGCAGTTCTTC.

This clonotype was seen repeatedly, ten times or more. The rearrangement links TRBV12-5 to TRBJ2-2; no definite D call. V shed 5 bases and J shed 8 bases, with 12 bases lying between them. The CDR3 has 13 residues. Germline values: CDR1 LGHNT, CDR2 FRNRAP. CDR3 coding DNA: TGTGCTAGTGGTACCCACTCGGGTGGGGAGCTGTTTTTT. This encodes CASGTHSGGELFF.

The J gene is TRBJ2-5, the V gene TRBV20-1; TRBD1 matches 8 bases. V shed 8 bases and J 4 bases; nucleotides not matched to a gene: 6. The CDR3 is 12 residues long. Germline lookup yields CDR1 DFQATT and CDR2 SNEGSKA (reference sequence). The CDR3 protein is CSTGQGGETQYF. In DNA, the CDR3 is TGCAGTACCGGACAGGGCGGAGAGACCCAGTACTTC.

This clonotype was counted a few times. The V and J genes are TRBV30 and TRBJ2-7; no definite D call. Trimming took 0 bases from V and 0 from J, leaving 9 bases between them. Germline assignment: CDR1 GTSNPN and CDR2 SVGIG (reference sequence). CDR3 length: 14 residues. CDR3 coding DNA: TGTGCCTGGAGTGTTGGGTTTTCCTCCTACGAGCAGTACTTC. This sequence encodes CAWSVGFSSYEQYF.

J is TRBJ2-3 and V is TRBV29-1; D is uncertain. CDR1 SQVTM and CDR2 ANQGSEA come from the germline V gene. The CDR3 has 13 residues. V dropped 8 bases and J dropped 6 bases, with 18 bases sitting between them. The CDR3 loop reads CSLKSGPWDTQYF. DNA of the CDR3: TGCAGCCTCAAGTCGGGTCCCTGGGATACGCAGTATTTT.

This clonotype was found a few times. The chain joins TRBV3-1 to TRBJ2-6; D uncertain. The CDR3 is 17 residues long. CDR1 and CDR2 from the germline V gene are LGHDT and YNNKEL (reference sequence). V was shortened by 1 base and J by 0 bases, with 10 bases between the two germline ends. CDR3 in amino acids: CASSQVNGFSGANVLTF. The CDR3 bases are TGTGCCAGCAGCCAAGTGAACGGCTTCTCTGGGGCCAACGTCCTGACTTTC.

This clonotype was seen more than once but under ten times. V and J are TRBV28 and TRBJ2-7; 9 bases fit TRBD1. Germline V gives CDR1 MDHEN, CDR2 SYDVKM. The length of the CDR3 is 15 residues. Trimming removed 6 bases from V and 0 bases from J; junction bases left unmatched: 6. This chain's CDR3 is CASSRDRVLSYEQYF. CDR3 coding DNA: TGTGCCAGCAGCAGGGACAGGGTTCTCTCCTACGAGCAGTACTTC.

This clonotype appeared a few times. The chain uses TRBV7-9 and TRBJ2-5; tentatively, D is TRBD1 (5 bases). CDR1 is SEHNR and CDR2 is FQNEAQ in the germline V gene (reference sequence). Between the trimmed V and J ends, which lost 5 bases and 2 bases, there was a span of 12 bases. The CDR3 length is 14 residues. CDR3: CASSRQTGQETQYF. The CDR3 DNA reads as TGTGCCAGCAGCCGACAGACCGGGCAAGAGACCCAGTACTTC.

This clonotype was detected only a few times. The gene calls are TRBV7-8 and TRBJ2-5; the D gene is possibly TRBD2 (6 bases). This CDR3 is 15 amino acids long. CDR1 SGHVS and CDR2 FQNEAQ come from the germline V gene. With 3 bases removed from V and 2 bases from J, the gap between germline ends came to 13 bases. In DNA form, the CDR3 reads TGTGCCAGCAGCTTCCACGGGACTCCGCAAGAGACCCAGTACTTC. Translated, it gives CASSFHGTPQETQYF.

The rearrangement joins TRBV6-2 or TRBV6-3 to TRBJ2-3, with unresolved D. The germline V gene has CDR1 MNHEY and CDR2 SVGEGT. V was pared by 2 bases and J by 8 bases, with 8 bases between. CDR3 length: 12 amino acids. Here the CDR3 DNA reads TGTGCCAGCAGTTACAGTTCGCCTACGCAGTATTTT. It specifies CASSYSSPTQYF.

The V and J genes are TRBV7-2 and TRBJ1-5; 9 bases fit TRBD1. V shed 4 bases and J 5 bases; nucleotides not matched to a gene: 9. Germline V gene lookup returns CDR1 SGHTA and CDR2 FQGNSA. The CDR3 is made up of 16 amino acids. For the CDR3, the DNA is TGTGCCAGCAGCTCAAGGGACAGGGCTCTTGATCAGCCCCAGCATTTT. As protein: CASSSRDRALDQPQHF.

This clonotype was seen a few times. CDR3 in DNA: TGTGCCAGCAGTGAACGACAGGGGGCTTTTCGGTTGGCAGATACGCAGTATTTT. Residues: CASSERQGAFRLADTQYF. The chain employs TRBV6-1 and TRBJ2-3; the match to TRBD1 covers 10 bases. The CDR3 contains 18 residues. The V and J ends lost 2 bases and 4 bases, in that order; junction bases with no gene match: 12. Germline V lookup: CDR1 MNHNS, CDR2 SASEGT.